The 9 T cell receptor beta chains presented below share a single source sample, sequenced in a study of blood T cell repertoires in COVID-19. Assay: immunoSEQ multiplex PCR; the TCRdb copy retains only in-frame clones and omits some. The sample includes around 49,000 clones, 65% to 90% of them seen just once. Sequenced sample: peripheral blood. These receptor sequences come from a woman of 80 years or more with COVID-19, enrolled during active disease.

The chain combines TRBV10-2 with TRBJ2-7, with TRBD2 matching 9 bases. In germline, CDR1 is WSHSY, CDR2 SAAADI. Germline trimming cut 0 bases from V and 6 bases from J; bases unmatched to any gene: 3. The CDR3 sequence is 14 residues long. For the CDR3, the DNA is TGCGCCAGCAGTGAGTCGGGACTAGCTGTCGAGCAGTACTTC. It encodes CASSESGLAVEQYF.

The chain is built from TRBV5-8 and TRBJ2-7; 9 positions match TRBD2. This CDR3 has 16 residues. The V gene's germline CDR1 is SGHTS and CDR2 YDEGEE. The trim removed 1 base at V and 4 bases at J, leaving 9 bases unmatched. CDR3 residues: CASSLSGGRALYEQYF. In nucleotides, the CDR3 is TGTGCCAGCAGCTTGTCGGGCGGGAGGGCCCTATACGAGCAGTACTTC.

The gene calls are TRBV7-9 and TRBJ2-7; 9 bases match TRBD1. CDR3 size: 17 residues. Losses at the gene ends were 2 bases for V and 3 bases for J; bases not matched to a gene: 11. The V gene's germline CDR1 is SEHNR and CDR2 FQNEAQ (reference sequence). The DNA of the CDR3 is TGTGCCAGCAGCTTATCTTGGGGGACAGGGAAGTACTACGAGCAGTACTTC. The encoded protein is CASSLSWGTGKYYEQYF.

The chain is built from TRBV7-9 and TRBJ1-2; weak D call: TRBD1 (5 bases). Germline loops: CDR1 SEHNR, CDR2 FQNEAQ (reference sequence). The V gene lost 5 bases and the J gene lost 1 base, with 11 bases spanning the gap. This CDR3 contains 14 residues. The CDR3 reads CASSKDTINYGYTF. The CDR3 DNA follows: TGTGCCAGCAGCAAGGACACCATTAACTATGGCTACACCTTC.

The genes are TRBV30 and TRBJ2-1; 12 bases are shared with TRBD2. The germline CDR1 and CDR2 sequences are GTSNPN and SVGIG (reference sequence). Trimming cost V 2 bases and J 10 bases; bases outside gene matches: 12. The CDR3 is 16 amino acids. DNA of the CDR3: TGTGCCTGGAGTTCTTTTGGGCTAGCGGGAGGGCCCGAGCAGTTCTTC. It encodes CAWSSFGLAGGPEQFF.

This sequence joins TRBV2 and TRBJ2-2; weak D call: TRBD1 (6 bases). The germline gives CDR1 SNHLY, CDR2 FYNNEI. Trimming shortened V by 6 bases and J by 1 base, and 9 bases separated the two germline ends. The CDR3 spans 14 residues. The CDR3 sequence: CASSGQMNTGELFF. The CDR3 DNA reads TGTGCCAGCAGCGGACAGATGAACACCGGGGAGCTGTTTTTT.

The sample holds a few counts of this clone. The rearrangement uses TRBV7-8 and TRBJ2-3; TRBD2 matches 12 bases. The CDR3 totals 18 residues. Germline CDR1 and CDR2: SGHVS and FQNEAQ. V shed 5 bases, J shed 2 bases, and the junction held 11 bases outside the gene matches. The chain's CDR3 is CASSLLAGGEVFTDTQYF. The DNA of the CDR3 is TGTGCCAGCAGCCTCCTAGCGGGAGGGGAGGTTTTCACAGATACGCAGTATTTT.

This clone has only a few counts. The chain combines TRBV11-3 with TRBJ2-1, with a weak D call TRBD2 (6 bases). CDR1 and CDR2 from the germline V gene are SGHNT and YENEEA. Trimming shortened V by 0 bases and J by 7 bases, and 10 bases separated the two germline ends. The CDR3 runs to 14 residues. The CDR3 DNA reads as TGTGCCAGCAGCTTAGACAGGGCGGGGAATGAGCAGTTCTTC. Encoded protein: CASSLDRAGNEQFF.

The chain is built from TRBV19 and TRBJ1-6; D not resolved. This CDR3 comprises 15 residues. CDR1 and CDR2 from the germline V gene are LNHDA and SQIVND (reference sequence). Trimming stripped 3 bases from V and 6 bases from J, with 12 bases between. CDR3 bases: TGTGCCAGTAGTATCCCCACATTGTTTAATTCACCCCTCCACTTT. Translated: CASSIPTLFNSPLHF.